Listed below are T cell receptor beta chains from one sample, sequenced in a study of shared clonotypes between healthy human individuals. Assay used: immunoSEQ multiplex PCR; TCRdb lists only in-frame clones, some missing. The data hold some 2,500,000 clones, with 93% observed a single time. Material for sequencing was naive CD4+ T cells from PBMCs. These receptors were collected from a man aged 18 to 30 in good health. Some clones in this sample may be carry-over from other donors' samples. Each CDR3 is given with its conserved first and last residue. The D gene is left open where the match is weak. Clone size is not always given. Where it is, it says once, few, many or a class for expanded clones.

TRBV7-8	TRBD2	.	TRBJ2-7	CASSPGLAGYEQYF	TGTGCCAGCAGCCCGGGACTAGCGGGGTACGAGCAGTACTTC
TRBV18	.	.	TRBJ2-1	CASSPGGSSYNEQFF	TGTGCCAGCTCCCCTGGGGGGAGTTCCTACAATGAGCAGTTCTTC
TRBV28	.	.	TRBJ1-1	CASSEHRVGDTEAFF	TGTGCCAGCAGTGAACACAGGGTCGGGGACACTGAAGCTTTCTTT
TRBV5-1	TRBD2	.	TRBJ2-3	CASSRGASGRPDTQYF	TGCGCCAGTTCGCGGGGAGCTAGCGGGAGGCCGGATACGCAGTATTTT
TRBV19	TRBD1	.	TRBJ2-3	CASTETGGPDTQYF	TGTGCCAGTACCGAGACAGGGGGCCCAGATACGCAGTATTTT
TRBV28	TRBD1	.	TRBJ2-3	CASNLPGQGTDTQYF	TGTGCCAGCAATCTACCGGGACAGGGCACAGATACGCAGTATTTT
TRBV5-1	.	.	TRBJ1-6	CASSLWSGARGSPLHF	TGCGCCAGCAGCTTGTGGTCAGGGGCGCGAGGTTCACCCCTCCACTTT
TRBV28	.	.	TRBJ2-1	CASSLPRPPEQFF	TGTGCCAGCAGTCTCCCTCGACCGCCCGAGCAGTTCTTC
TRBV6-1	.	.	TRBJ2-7	CASSEPLYEQYF	TGTGCCAGCAGTGAACCCCTATACGAGCAGTACTTC
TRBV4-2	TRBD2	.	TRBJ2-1	CASSQVSAGGLYNEQFF	TGTGCCAGCAGCCAAGTCTCGGCGGGAGGGCTCTACAATGAGCAGTTCTTC
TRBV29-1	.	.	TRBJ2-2	CSVGSWEVNTGELFF	TGCAGCGTTGGATCGTGGGAGGTGAACACCGGGGAGCTGTTTTTT
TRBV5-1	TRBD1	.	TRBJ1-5	CASSLGNDRGQPQHF	TGCGCCAGCAGCTTGGGAAATGACAGGGGCCAGCCCCAGCATTTT
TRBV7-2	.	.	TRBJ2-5	CASSILRETQYF	TGTGCCAGCAGCATTTTAAGGGAGACCCAGTACTTC
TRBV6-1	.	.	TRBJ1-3	CASRQMNSGNTIYF	TGTGCCAGCAGACAAATGAACTCTGGAAACACCATATATTTT
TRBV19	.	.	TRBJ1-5	CASSTLGLSNQPQHF	TGTGCCAGTAGTACTCTAGGTCTTAGCAATCAGCCCCAGCATTTT
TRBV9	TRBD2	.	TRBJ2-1	CASTPGLADYNEQFF	TGTGCCAGCACCCCGGGACTAGCGGACTACAATGAGCAGTTCTTC
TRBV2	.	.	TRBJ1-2	CASSPDILRNGYTF	TGTGCCAGCAGCCCCGACATCTTGAGGAATGGCTACACCTTC
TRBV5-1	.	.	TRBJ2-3	CASSFVQASTDTQYF	TGCGCCAGCAGCTTTGTCCAGGCGAGCACAGATACGCAGTATTTT
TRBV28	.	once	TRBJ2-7	CASSPSGAPSYEQYF	TGTGCCAGCAGCCCCTCGGGGGCCCCCTCCTACGAGCAGTACTTC
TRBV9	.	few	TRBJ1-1	CASSARGYTEAFF	TGTGCCAGCAGCGCCCGAGGGTACACTGAAGCTTTCTTT
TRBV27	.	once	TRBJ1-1	CASSTLGEGMKAFF	TGTGCCAGCAGTACACTAGGAGAGGGGATGAAGGCTTTCTTT
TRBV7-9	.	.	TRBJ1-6	CASSLATGPHLF	TGTGCCAGCAGCTTAGCCACAGGGCCCCACCTCTTT
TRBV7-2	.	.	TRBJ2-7	CASSPGGTGNYEQYF	TGTGCCAGCAGCCCGGGGGGGACAGGGAATTACGAGCAGTACTTC
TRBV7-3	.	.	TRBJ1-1	CASSLGQRTEAFF	TGTGCCAGCAGCTTAGGGCAGAGGACTGAAGCTTTCTTT
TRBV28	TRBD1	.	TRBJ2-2	CATQTGATGELFF	TGTGCCACACAGACAGGGGCCACCGGGGAGCTGTTTTTT
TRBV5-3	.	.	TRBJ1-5	CARSLIRGAQPQHF	TGTGCCAGAAGCTTGATACGGGGGGCTCAGCCCCAGCATTTT
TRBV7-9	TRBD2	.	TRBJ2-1	CASSLISSGGHSSYNEQFF	TGTGCCAGCAGCCTAATCTCTAGCGGGGGTCATAGCTCCTACAATGAGCAGTTCTTC
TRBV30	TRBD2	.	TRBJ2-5	CACLSGLAGGRQETQYF	TGTGCCTGCCTCTCGGGACTAGCGGGAGGGAGGCAAGAGACCCAGTACTTC
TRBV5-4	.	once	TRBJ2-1	CASSSPGSRDEQFF	TGTGCCAGCAGCTCCCCGGGCTCGCGGGATGAGCAGTTCTTC
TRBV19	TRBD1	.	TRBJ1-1	CASSFYRGQTEAFF	TGTGCCAGTAGTTTCTACAGGGGGCAGACTGAAGCTTTCTTT
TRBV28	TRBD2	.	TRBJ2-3	CASSSNLSGSSTDTQYF	TGTGCCAGCAGCTCTAACCTTAGCGGGAGCAGCACAGATACGCAGTATTTT
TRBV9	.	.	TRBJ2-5	CASSVSVQETQYF	TGTGCCAGCAGCGTATCGGTTCAAGAGACCCAGTACTTC
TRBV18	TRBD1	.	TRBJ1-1	CASSPRQGAPNTEAFF	TGTGCCAGCTCACCACGGCAGGGGGCTCCGAACACTGAAGCTTTCTTT
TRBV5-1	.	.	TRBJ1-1	CASSLEGGFSEAFF	TGCGCCAGCAGCCTGGAGGGGGGTTTTTCTGAAGCTTTCTTT
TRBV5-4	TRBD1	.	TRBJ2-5	CASRDRAETQYF	TGTGCCAGCAGGGACAGGGCTGAGACCCAGTACTTC
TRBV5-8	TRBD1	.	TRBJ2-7	CASSSRDRGSYEQYF	TGTGCCAGCAGCTCCCGGGACAGGGGAAGCTACGAGCAGTACTTC
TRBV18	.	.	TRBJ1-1	CASSPSPTLPQVEAFF	TGTGCCAGCTCACCATCACCGACATTACCTCAGGTTGAAGCTTTCTTT
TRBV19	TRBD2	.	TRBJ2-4	CASSNAGGAKNIQYF	TGTGCCAGTAGTAATGCGGGAGGTGCCAAAAACATTCAGTACTTC
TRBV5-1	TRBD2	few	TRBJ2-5	CASSLEVSGGETQYF	TGCGCCAGCAGCTTGGAAGTTAGCGGGGGAGAGACCCAGTACTTC
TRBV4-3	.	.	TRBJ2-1	CASSQERAKQFF	TGCGCCAGCAGCCAAGAACGGGCTAAGCAGTTCTTC
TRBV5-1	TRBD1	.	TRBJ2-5	CASSNTGVRQETQYF	TGCGCCAGCAGCAACACAGGGGTTCGCCAAGAGACCCAGTACTTC
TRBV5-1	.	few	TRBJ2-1	CASSATDEQFF	TGCGCCAGCAGCGCTACCGATGAGCAGTTCTTC
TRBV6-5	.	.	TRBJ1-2	CASGSNGGLGYTF	TGTGCCAGTGGATCGAACGGGGGGCTTGGCTACACCTTC
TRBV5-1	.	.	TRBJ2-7	CASSLVTPGPYEQYF	TGCGCCAGCAGCTTGGTGACGCCCGGGCCGTACGAGCAGTACTTC
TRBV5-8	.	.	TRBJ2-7	CASRSPGSNEQYF	TGTGCCAGCAGGAGCCCGGGTTCCAACGAGCAGTACTTC
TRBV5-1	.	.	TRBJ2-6	CASSVEALSGANVLTF	TGCGCCAGCAGCGTCGAAGCCCTCTCTGGGGCCAACGTCCTGACTTTC
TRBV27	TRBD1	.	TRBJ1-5	CASSLGTGVRQPQHF	TGTGCCAGCAGTTTAGGGACAGGGGTCAGACAGCCCCAGCATTTT
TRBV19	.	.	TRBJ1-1	CASRNQFRGPEAFF	TGTGCCAGTAGGAACCAATTCAGGGGACCCGAAGCTTTCTTT
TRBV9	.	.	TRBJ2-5	CASSPRLDQETQYF	TGTGCCAGCAGCCCTAGACTAGATCAAGAGACCCAGTACTTC
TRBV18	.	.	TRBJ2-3	CASSPPSIPDTQYF	TGTGCCAGCTCACCCCCTAGCATCCCAGATACGCAGTATTTT
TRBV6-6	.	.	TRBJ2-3	CATTLFSTDTQYF	TGTGCCACCACCCTTTTTAGCACAGATACGCAGTATTTT
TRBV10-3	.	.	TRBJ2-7	CAISEGQISYEQYF	TGTGCCATCAGTGAGGGACAGATCTCCTACGAGCAGTACTTC
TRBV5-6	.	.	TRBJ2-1	CASSLNSEQFF	TGTGCCAGCAGCTTGAACAGCGAGCAGTTCTTC
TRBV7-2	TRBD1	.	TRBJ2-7	CASSLDRQGSGEQYF	TGTGCCAGCAGCTTAGACCGACAGGGCTCGGGCGAGCAGTACTTC
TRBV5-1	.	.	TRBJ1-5	CASSYGTNDQPQHF	TGCGCCAGCAGCTACGGGACAAACGATCAGCCCCAGCATTTT
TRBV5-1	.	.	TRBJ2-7	CASSLSAGVGYEQYF	TGCGCCAGCAGCTTGTCAGCGGGCGTGGGTTACGAGCAGTACTTC
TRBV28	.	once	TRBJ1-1	CASSLRGPFTEAFF	TGTGCCAGCAGTTTGCGAGGGCCCTTTACAGAAGCTTTCTTT
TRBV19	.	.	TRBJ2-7	CASSVNRVYEQYF	TGTGCCAGTAGTGTCAACAGGGTCTACGAGCAGTACTTC